These T cell receptor beta chains were read from a single sample in a study of vaccination and CD4 T cells after COVID-19. These receptors have no identified antigens. TCRdb re-derived calls from the PCR reads in MiXCR, one entry per CDR3 protein. Of about 22,000 distinct CDR3 sequences listed, approximately 30% are singletons. Source material: cultured CD4+ T cells from blood. The receptors come from a human donor with COVID-19. The CDR3 runs from the conserved cysteine through the conserved F or W. The order of the fields is J gene, D gene, V gene, clone size, CDR3 protein, CDR3 DNA. The D gene is left open where the match is weak. Some rows mark clone size as missing; the rest say once, few, many or name a class of expanded clone.

>TRBJ2-2|TRBD2|TRBV20-1|few
CSARVHGGGTGELFF
TGCAGTGCTAGAGTGCACGGGGGGGGCACCGGGGAGCTGTTTTTT
>TRBJ2-7|TRBD2|TRBV20-1|NA
CSARTVLAGEQYF
TGCAGTGCCCGAACCGTGCTAGCGGGAGAGCAGTACTTC
>TRBJ1-3|NA|TRBV6-1|few
CASRKAGGNTIYF
TGTGCCAGCAGGAAGGCGGGCGGAAACACCATATATTTT
>TRBJ1-6|NA|TRBV30|NA
CAWRGTRSPLHF
TGTGCCTGGCGGGGGACGCGATCACCCCTCCACTTT
>TRBJ1-2|NA|TRBV5-1|NA
CASSSDGALYGYTF
TGCGCCAGCAGCTCCGACGGGGCGCTCTATGGCTACACCTTC
>TRBJ2-3|NA|TRBV5-1|NA
CASTKLVPATDTQYF
TGCGCCAGCACCAAACTAGTCCCTGCCACAGATACGCAGTATTTT
>TRBJ1-1|NA|TRBV10-2|NA
CASSPTGPNTEAFF
TGCGCCAGCAGTCCAACCGGACCGAACACTGAAGCTTTCTTT
>TRBJ1-3|NA|TRBV30|NA
CAWSGTLRSGNTIYF
TGTGCCTGGAGCGGGACATTGCGTTCTGGAAACACCATATATTTT
>TRBJ1-1|NA|TRBV19|few
CASSIEGLNTEAFF
TGTGCCAGTAGTATAGAGGGTTTGAACACTGAAGCTTTCTTT
>TRBJ2-3|NA|TRBV19|NA
CASSPGASTDTQYF
TGTGCCAGTAGTCCGGGGGCCAGCACAGATACGCAGTATTTT